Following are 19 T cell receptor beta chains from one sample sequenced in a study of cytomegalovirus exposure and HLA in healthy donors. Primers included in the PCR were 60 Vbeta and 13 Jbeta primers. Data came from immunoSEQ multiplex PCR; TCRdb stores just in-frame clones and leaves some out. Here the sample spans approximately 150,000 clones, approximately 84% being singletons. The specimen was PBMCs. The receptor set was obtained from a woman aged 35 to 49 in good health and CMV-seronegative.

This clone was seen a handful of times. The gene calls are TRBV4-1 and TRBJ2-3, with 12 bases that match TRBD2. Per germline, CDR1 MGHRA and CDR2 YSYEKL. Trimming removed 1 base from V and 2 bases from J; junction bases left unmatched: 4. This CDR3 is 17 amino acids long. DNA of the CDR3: TGCGCCAGCAGCCAAGTACTAGCGGGAGGAAACACAGATACGCAGTATTTT. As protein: CASSQVLAGGNTDTQYF.

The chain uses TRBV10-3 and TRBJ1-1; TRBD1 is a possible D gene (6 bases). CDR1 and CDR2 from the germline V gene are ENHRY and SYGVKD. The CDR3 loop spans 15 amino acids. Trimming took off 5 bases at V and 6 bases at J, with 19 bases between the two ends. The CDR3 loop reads CAISSHGGARAEAFF. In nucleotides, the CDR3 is TGTGCCATCAGTTCTCATGGGGGGGCGAGGGCTGAAGCTTTCTTT.

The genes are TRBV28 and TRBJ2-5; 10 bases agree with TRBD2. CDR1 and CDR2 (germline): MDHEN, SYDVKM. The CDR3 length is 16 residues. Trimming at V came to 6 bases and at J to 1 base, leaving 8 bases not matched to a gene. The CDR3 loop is CASRSWTSGAQETQYF. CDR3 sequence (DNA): TGTGCCAGCAGAAGCTGGACTAGCGGAGCCCAAGAGACCCAGTACTTC. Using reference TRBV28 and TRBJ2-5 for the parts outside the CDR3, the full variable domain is DVKVTQSSRYLVKRTGEKVFLECVQDMDHENMFWYRQDPGLGLRLIYFSYDVKMKEKGDIPEGYSVSREKKERFSLILESASTNQTSMYLCASRSWTSGAQETQYFGPGTRLLVL.

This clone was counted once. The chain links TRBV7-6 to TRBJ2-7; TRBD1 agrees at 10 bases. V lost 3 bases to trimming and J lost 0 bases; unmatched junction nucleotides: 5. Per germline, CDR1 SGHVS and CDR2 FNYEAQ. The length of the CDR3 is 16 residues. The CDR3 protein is CASSFGQGDSSYEQYF. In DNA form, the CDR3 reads TGTGCCAGCAGCTTTGGACAGGGGGACTCCTCCTACGAGCAGTACTTC.

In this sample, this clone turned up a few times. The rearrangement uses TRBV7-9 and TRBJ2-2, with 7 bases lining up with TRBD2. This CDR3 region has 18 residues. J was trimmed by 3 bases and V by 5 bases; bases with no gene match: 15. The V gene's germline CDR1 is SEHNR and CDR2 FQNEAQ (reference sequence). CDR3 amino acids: CASSTLPHGGRDTGELFF. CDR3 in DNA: TGTGCCAGCAGCACTCTACCCCACGGGGGGAGGGACACCGGGGAGCTGTTTTTT.

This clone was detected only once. For the CDR3, the DNA is TGCGCCAGCAGCTTTTCGGCGGGACTGGGAGGAATCTCCTACGAGCAGTACTTC. As protein: CASSFSAGLGGISYEQYF. The chain joins TRBV5-1 to TRBJ2-7; a possible D gene is TRBD2 (6 bases). The CDR3 length is 18 residues. V lost 2 bases and J lost 0, with 21 bases in between. In germline, CDR1 is SGHRS, CDR2 YFSETQ.

CDR3: CASSLLSGGTETQYF. As DNA, the CDR3 is TGCGCCAGCAGCTTGCTGTCAGGGGGAACTGAGACCCAGTACTTC. The rearrangement uses TRBV5-1 and TRBJ2-5; 7 bases are a match to TRBD1. With 1 base clipped from V and 5 bases from J, the junction kept 8 bases outside the gene matches. This CDR3 region has 15 residues. CDR1 is SGHRS and CDR2 is YFSETQ in the germline V gene.

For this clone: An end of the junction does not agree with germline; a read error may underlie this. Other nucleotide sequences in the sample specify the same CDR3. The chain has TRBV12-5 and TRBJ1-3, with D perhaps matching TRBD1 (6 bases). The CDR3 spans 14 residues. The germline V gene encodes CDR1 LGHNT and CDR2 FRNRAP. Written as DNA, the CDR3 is TGTGCTAGTGGTTTCGGACAGCCTGGAAATACCATATATTTT. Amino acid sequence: CASGFGQPGNTIYF.

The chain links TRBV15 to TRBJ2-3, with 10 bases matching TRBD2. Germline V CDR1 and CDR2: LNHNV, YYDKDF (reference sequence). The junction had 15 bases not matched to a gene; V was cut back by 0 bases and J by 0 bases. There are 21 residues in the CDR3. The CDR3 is CATSRDRGGASGSLSTDTQYF. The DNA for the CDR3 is TGTGCCACCAGCAGAGATCGGGGTGGGGCTAGCGGGAGTCTGAGCACAGATACGCAGTATTTT.

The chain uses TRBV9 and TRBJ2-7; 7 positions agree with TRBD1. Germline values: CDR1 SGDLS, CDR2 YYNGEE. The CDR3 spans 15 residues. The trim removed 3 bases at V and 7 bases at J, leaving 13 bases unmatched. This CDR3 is CASSGRTGAGDEQYF. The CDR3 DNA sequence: TGTGCCAGCAGCGGAAGGACAGGCGCAGGTGATGAGCAGTACTTC.

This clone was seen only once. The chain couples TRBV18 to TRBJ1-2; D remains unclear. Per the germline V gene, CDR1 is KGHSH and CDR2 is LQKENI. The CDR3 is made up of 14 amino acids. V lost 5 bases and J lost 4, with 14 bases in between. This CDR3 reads CASSTDSGSYGYTF. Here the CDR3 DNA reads TGTGCCAGCTCAACAGATTCGGGGTCCTATGGCTACACCTTC. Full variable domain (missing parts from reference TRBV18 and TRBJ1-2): NAGVMQNPRHLVRRRGQEARLRCSPMKGHSHVYWYRQLPEEGLKFMVYLQKENIIDESGMPKERFSAEFPKEGPSILRIQQVVRGDSAAYFCASSTDSGSYGYTFGSGTRLTVV.

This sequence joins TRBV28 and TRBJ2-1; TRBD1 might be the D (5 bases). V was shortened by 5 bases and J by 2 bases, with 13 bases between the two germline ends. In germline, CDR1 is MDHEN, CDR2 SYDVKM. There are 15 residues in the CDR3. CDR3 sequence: CASSVLSRAYNEQFF. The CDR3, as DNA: TGTGCCAGCAGTGTCCTATCCAGGGCCTACAATGAGCAGTTCTTC.

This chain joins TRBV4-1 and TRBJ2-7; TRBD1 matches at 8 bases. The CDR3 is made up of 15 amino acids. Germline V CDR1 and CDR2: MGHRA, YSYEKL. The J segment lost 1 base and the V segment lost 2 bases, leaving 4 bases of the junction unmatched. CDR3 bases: TGCGCCAGCAGCCAAATAGACAGGGGTTCCTACGAGCAGTACTTC. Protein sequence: CASSQIDRGSYEQYF.

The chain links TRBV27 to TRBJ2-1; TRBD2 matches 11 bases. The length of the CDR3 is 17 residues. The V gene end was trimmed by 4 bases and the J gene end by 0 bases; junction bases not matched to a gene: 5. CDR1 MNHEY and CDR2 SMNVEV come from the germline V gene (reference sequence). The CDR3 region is CASSSRTSGSSYNEQFF. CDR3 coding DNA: TGTGCCAGCAGTTCTCGAACTAGCGGGAGCTCCTACAATGAGCAGTTCTTC.

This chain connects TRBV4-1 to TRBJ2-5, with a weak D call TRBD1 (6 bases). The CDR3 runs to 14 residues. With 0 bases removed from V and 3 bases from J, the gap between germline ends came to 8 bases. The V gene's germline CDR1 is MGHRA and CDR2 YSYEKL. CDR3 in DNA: TGCGCCAGCAGCCAAGATTCAGGGGAAGAGACCCAGTACTTC. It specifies CASSQDSGEETQYF.

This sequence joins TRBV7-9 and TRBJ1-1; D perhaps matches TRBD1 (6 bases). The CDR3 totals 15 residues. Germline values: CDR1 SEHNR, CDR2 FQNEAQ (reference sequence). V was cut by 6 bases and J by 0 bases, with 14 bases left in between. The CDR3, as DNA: TGTGCCAGCAGGCTTCCGGACAGACTGAACACTGAAGCTTTCTTT. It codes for CASRLPDRLNTEAFF.

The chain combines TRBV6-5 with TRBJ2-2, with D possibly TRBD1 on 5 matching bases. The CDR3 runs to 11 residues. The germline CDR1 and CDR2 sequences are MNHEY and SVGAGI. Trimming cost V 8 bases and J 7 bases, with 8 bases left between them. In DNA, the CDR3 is TGTGCCAGCGTAGGGGTCGGGGAGCTGTTTTTT. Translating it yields CASVGVGELFF.

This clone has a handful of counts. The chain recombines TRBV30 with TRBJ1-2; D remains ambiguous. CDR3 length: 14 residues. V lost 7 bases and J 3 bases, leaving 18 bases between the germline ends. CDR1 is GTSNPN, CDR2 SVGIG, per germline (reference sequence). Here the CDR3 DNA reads TGTGCCTCGCAACTAGGGATCACTGACTATGGCTACACCTTC. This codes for CASQLGITDYGYTF.

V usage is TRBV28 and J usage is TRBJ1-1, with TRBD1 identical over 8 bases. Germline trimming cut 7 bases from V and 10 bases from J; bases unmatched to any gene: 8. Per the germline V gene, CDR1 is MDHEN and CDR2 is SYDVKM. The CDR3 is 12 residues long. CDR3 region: CASKPGGYTAFF. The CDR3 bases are TGTGCCAGCAAACCAGGGGGCTACACAGCTTTCTTT.